This entry describes one T cell receptor (beta chain). Its antigen is not identified. At one of its ends the junction is not consistent with the germline gene, which may arise from a read error. The data originate from a study of T cells after yellow fever vaccination. Whole-study context: The authors prepared low-cell-number fractions using SMART-Seq v4 Ultra Low Input. Study-wide findings and caveats: A large majority of primary-vaccination clones showed up again after the booster (96% CD4, about 87% CD8). CD4 and CD8 compartments shared a small share of clonotypes, likely from convergent recombination.

Germline assignment: CDR1 SNHLY and CDR2 FYNNEI. This CDR3 has 9 amino acids. It was through 5'RACE template switching that TCR cDNA was made, with a universal primer site and UMIs added. In TCRdb, the 5' RACE reads were re-called with MiXCR into one record per CDR3 protein. The sample consists of 100,000 to 150,000 distinct CDR3 sequences, nearly 15% of them appearing once. Sequences were derived from CD8+ T cells sorted from PBMCs, sampled 5 days after the yellow fever booster vaccination. The clonotype was recovered from a man between 18 and 29 years old who received the YFV17D yellow fever vaccine. The chain joins TRBV2 to TRBJ1-2; TRBD1 aligns across 7 bases. The CDR3 sequence is CASTQTGNF. The CDR3 bases are TGTGCCAGCACCCAGACAGGGAACTTC. Combining the CDR3 with reference TRBV2 and TRBJ1-2 gives the whole variable domain EPEVTQTPSHQVTQMGQEVILRCVPISNHLYFYWYRQILGQKVEFLVSFYNNEISEKSEIFDDQFSVERPDGSNFTLKIRSTKLEDSAMYFCASTQTGNFGSGTRLTVV.